The subject of this entry is one TCR beta chain. Its specificity is unknown. This record comes from a study of T cell repertoires in cytomegalovirus infection. Study context: Matching HLA type and CMV infection were both indicated by public TCR beta signatures.

TCRdb re-derived calls from the reads in MiXCR, one entry per CDR3 protein. The sample includes about 770,000 distinct CDR3 sequences, approximately 32% of them seen just once. The V end was cut by 7 bases, the J end by 5 bases, with 15 bases between. CDR3 length equals 14 residues. In germline, CDR1 is MNHEY, CDR2 SMNVEV (reference sequence). This specimen was cultured CD8+ T cells from PBMCs, taken from culture after CMV antigen stimulation. The receptor was isolated from a human donor in good health (CMV status not recorded). Some clones in this sample may be carry-over from other donors' samples. The V gene is TRBV27, the J gene TRBJ2-1, with a possible D match to TRBD1 (6 bases). CDR3 amino acids: CASMTVGTNNEQFF. DNA for the CDR3: TGTGCCAGCATGACGGTAGGGACAAACAATGAGCAGTTCTTC.